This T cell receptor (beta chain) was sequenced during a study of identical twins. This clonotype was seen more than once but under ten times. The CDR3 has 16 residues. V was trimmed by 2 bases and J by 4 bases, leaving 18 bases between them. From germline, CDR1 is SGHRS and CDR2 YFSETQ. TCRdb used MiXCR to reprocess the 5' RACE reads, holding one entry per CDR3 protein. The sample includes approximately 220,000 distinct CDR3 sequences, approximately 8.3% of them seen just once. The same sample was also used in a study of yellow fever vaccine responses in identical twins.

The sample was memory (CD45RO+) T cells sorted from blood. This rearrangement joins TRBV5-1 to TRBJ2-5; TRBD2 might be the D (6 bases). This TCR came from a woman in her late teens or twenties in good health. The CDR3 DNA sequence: TGCGCCAGCAGCTTCGGGGGAACGACCGGAAGAGAGACCCAGTACTTC. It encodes CASSFGGTTGRETQYF.